This TCR beta chain was found in a study of T cells in Graves' hyperthyroidism and ophthalmopathy (dated by TCRdb to the late 2010s). Looking at the study overall: Peripheral blood samples were taken at initial diagnosis, before any treatment was given. The study also compared thyroid tissue and blood T-cell repertoires from more than 5 Graves' hyperthyroidism patients. Whether ophthalmopathy could be predicted prospectively was tested in an independent validation cohort made up of 18 to 20 hyperthyroidism patients plus 17 patients who later progressed to ophthalmopathy. A discovery cohort of approximately 100 patients, approximately 45 with Graves' ophthalmopathy and 57 with stable Graves' hyperthyroidism, was used to find distinguishing TCR V-J signatures. According to the paper, TCR Vbeta CDR3 sequencing was carried out on 135 peripheral blood samples, which came from 40 to 45 ophthalmopathy, fewer than 80 hyperthyroidism and roughly 17 progressor patients. The 95 to 100 discovery patients were divided at random into training and test sets in a 7:3 ratio. Following sampling, methimazole starting at 30 mg daily was given to hyperthyroidism patients, and high-dose intravenous methylprednisolone was given to ophthalmopathy patients.

Amplification of TCR beta CDR3 regions was carried out from RNA transcripts. A first-round RT-PCR of the TCR CDR3 used the HTBI primer set with the Qiagen OneStep RT-PCR kit. The libraries were constructed in a second round of multiplex PCR and then size-selected and purified. Libraries were sequenced paired-end with 100 bp reads on an Illumina HiSeq2000. In the original analysis: SOAPnuke was used to process the raw data, with reads discarded if the reads contained adapters or uncalled bases, had a mean Phred below 15, or lacked an exact constant-primer or identifier match. COPE v1.2.5 was used to merge high-quality paired reads, and clonotypes were defined as unique nucleotide sequences. Clonotypes were aligned to IMGT TRBV, TRBD and TRBJ reference segments using MiTCR v1.1. Only V-J combinations with frequency above 0.0001, covering 99% to 99.2% of repertoires, were analysed. The TCS score was defined as the ratio of F50 (clonal expansion) to E x V (chaos), calculated using BLOSUM62-based TCRdist between CDR3 peptides within each V-J. Welch's t-statistics and random forest reduced fewer than 550 V-J features to 10 to 15, which were used in a naive Bayes classifier (R e1071). Thyroid-blood repertoire similarity was quantified with the Morisita-Horn index. TCRdb handled the public reads itself, with Q25 trimming in fastp and clone calling in MiXCR, and kept productive beta chains. Rows matching on CDR3 protein sequence are summarized as one entry with the most common DNA and genes. The V and J calls follow TCRdb's processing rather than the paper's. The sample data list about 680,000 distinct CDR3 sequences, and under 45% of these were observed just once. Clones ranked in the top ten supply around 30% of the sample.

This clonotype was picked up a small number of times. Its antigen is currently not known. No quality values exist for individual bases; no much larger clone is one base distant. Stable Graves' hyperthyroidism was defined as no progression to ophthalmopathy during 18 months of follow-up. Hyperthyroidism patients were newly diagnosed, had a disease duration of under 2 months, and were aged 18 to 65 years. Patients with uncontrolled infections, other autoimmune diseases, pregnancy or lactation were excluded. Diagnoses relied on clinical symptoms, serum thyroxine and TRAb, thyroid ultrasound and orbital computed tomography. PBMCs were separated from over 9 ml of fresh peripheral blood using Ficoll-Paque density gradient centrifugation. Total RNA was extracted with Trizol reagent, and quality was checked on an Agilent 2100 Bioanalyzer. On the study overall, not on this receptor specifically: In validation, the model predicted progression to ophthalmopathy a median of 6.5 months before onset, with about 70% sensitivity and roughly 79% specificity. Most expanded thyroid clonotypes (frequency above 0.001) were also found in blood, which suggests that blood repertoires may mirror thyroid immune responses. A 13 V-J signature model separated ophthalmopathy from stable hyperthyroidism, with about 88% sensitivity and roughly 81% specificity in cross-validation and 80%/75% in testing. No statistical method was used to set the sample size in advance, and investigators knew the group allocation.

The sequence was obtained from a woman between 40 and 50 years old with Graves' hyperthyroidism. Sequenced: blood.

The CDR3 amino acid sequence is: CSVRGEETQYF. The DNA is as follows: TGCAGCGTCCGGGGGGAAGAGACCCAGTACTTC. The chain is encoded by TRBV29-1 joined to TRBJ2-5, with 7 bases aligning to TRBD2. The CDR3 runs 11 residues from the cysteine to the phenylalanine. Solely the CDR3 DNA is kept, with 33 bases framed from the first base. Clipping removes 6 bases from V and 3 bases from J, with 1 as the unmatched junction base count. The germline V gene supplies CDR1 SQVTM and CDR2 ANQGSEA.